The 26 T cell receptor beta chains reported below all come from one sample, sequenced in a study of T cell repertoires in cytomegalovirus infection. No cognate antigen is known for these TCRs. TCRdb re-called the reads with MiXCR, one entry per CDR3 protein. The sample yields about 700,000 distinct CDR3 sequences, around 30% seen once. The sample here was cultured PBMCs, taken from culture after CMV antigen stimulation. The receptors originated from a human donor in good health (CMV status not recorded). Some clones in this sample may be carry-over from other donors' samples.

This clonotype was found a few times. The rearrangement joins TRBV20-1 to TRBJ1-1; 11 bases agree with TRBD1. Unmatched junction bases numbered 4, after V lost 6 bases and J lost 4 bases. Germline V gene lookup returns CDR1 DFQATT and CDR2 SNEGSKA (reference sequence). This CDR3 spans 13 amino acids. Here the CDR3 reads CSAWDRGFTEAFF. CDR3 coding DNA: TGCAGTGCCTGGGACAGGGGGTTCACTGAAGCTTTCTTT.

The table lists this clonotype with a few counts. The genes are TRBV7-2 and TRBJ1-1, with TRBD1 matching over 9 bases. CDR1 SGHTA and CDR2 FQGNSA come from the germline V gene. CDR3 length: 20 residues. The ends lost 5 bases at V and 1 base at J; junction bases unmatched: 20. The CDR3 protein is CASSLKGQGVPILRNTEAFF. CDR3 nucleotides: TGTGCCAGCAGCCTTAAGGGACAGGGTGTTCCTATTTTACGGAACACTGAAGCTTTCTTT. Drawing the rest from reference TRBV7-2 and TRBJ1-1, the complete variable domain is GAGVSQSPSNKVTEKGKDVELRCDPISGHTALYWYRQSLGQGLEFLIYFQGNSAPDKSGLPSDRFSAERTGGSVSTLTIQRTQQEDSAVYLCASSLKGQGVPILRNTEAFFGQGTRLTVV.

In this sample, this clonotype turned up a few times. V is TRBV12-3 or TRBV12-4 and J is TRBJ2-3, with 7 bases that match TRBD1. The CDR3 covers 13 residues. The V segment lost 8 bases and the J segment 2 bases; nucleotides outside the gene matches: 4. The CDR3 nucleotides are TGTGCCAGCGGGGACAGCCCCACAGATACGCAGTATTTT. Protein: CASGDSPTDTQYF.

This clonotype was counted between two and nine times. The chain employs TRBV25-1 and TRBJ1-3; D gene ambiguous. There are 13 residues in the CDR3. V lost 5 bases and J 1 base, leaving 6 bases between the germline ends. Germline CDR1 MGHDK, CDR2 SYGVNS. CDR3 amino acids: CASSIFSGNTIYF. CDR3 in DNA: TGTGCCAGCAGTATATTTTCTGGAAACACCATATATTTT. Variable domain in full (rest from reference TRBV25-1 and TRBJ1-3): EADIYQTPRYLVIGTGKKITLECSQTMGHDKMYWYQQDPGMELHLIHYSYGVNSTEKGDLSSESTVSRIRTEHFPLTLESARPSHTSQYLCASSIFSGNTIYFGEGSWLTVV.

The sample holds a few counts of this clonotype. The rearrangement joins TRBV12-3 or TRBV12-4 to TRBJ2-3; tentative D call: TRBD2 (6 bases). The CDR3 runs to 15 residues. The V end lost 3 bases, the J end lost 2 bases, and 12 bases lay between the germline ends. CDR3 protein: CASSFSAGFTDTQYF. DNA for the CDR3: TGTGCCAGCAGTTTCAGCGCGGGGTTCACAGATACGCAGTATTTT.

The V and J genes are TRBV10-3 and TRBJ1-5; D gene ambiguous. Germline V gene sequence: CDR1 ENHRY, CDR2 SYGVKD. The V end lost 2 bases, the J end lost 7 bases, and 12 bases lay between the germline ends. The CDR3 spans 14 residues. This CDR3 is CAISELRVEQPQHF. The CDR3 coding sequence is TGTGCCATCAGTGAGCTAAGGGTGGAACAGCCCCAGCATTTT.

This clonotype was seen a few times. The chain carries TRBV6-1 and TRBJ1-6; TRBD1 is a possible D gene (5 bases). Germline V lookup: CDR1 MNHNS, CDR2 SASEGT. With 5 bases removed from V and 6 bases from J, the gap between germline ends came to 11 bases. CDR3 length equals 14 residues. CDR3 loop: CASSPRGLNSPLHF. The CDR3, as DNA: TGTGCCAGCAGTCCCCGGGGCCTTAATTCACCCCTCCACTTT.

This clonotype was found a few times. The CDR3 region has the DNA TGTGCCAGCAGTTACTCGAGAGTACGAATGGACAGGGAAAACTACGAGCAGTACTTC. It specifies CASSYSRVRMDRENYEQYF. The V and J genes are TRBV6-5 and TRBJ2-7; 8 bases are shared with TRBD1. V was pared by 0 bases and J by 3 bases, with 16 bases of the junction left unmatched. CDR1 is MNHEY, CDR2 SVGAGI, per germline. The CDR3 sequence is 19 residues long.

A few counts support this clonotype. The J gene is TRBJ2-1, the V gene TRBV5-6; possible D gene TRBD2, 7 bases. In germline, CDR1 is SGHDT, CDR2 YYEEEE. The CDR3 consists of 13 residues. V was cut by 4 bases and J by 7 bases, with 12 bases left in between. CDR3 protein: CASSRGGGNEQFF. DNA of the CDR3: TGTGCCAGCAGCCGAGGGGGGGGAAATGAGCAGTTCTTC.

This rearrangement joins TRBV7-9 to TRBJ2-3; D perhaps matches TRBD2 (6 bases). Germline loops: CDR1 SEHNR, CDR2 FQNEAQ (reference sequence). V was pared by 5 bases and J by 6 bases, with 21 bases between. CDR3 size: 16 residues. The CDR3 DNA is TGTGCCAGCAGCGCCACGAAAATAGCGGAGCCCGATACGCAGTATTTT. It translates to CASSATKIAEPDTQYF.

The chain combines TRBV28 with TRBJ1-5, with D unresolved. Germline CDR1 reads MDHEN; CDR2 reads SYDVKM. The CDR3 contains 14 residues. V lost 5 bases, J lost 5 bases, and 13 bases lay in between. The CDR3 sequence is CASSLRRGDQPQHF. The CDR3 region has the DNA TGTGCCAGCAGTCTGAGGCGGGGTGATCAGCCCCAGCATTTT.

The chain links TRBV28 to TRBJ2-5; D is unclear. Germline loops: CDR1 MDHEN, CDR2 SYDVKM. The length of the CDR3 is 14 residues. Trimming shortened V by 4 bases and J by 5 bases, and 14 bases separated the two germline ends. The DNA for the CDR3 is TGTGCCAGCAGTTCGCCTAAGGATGGGGAGACCCAGTACTTC. It yields the protein CASSSPKDGETQYF.

In its sample, this clonotype was seen once. This chain links TRBV29-1 with TRBJ1-1, with 7 bases aligning to TRBD1. Per the germline V gene, CDR1 is SQVTM and CDR2 is ANQGSEA. The CDR3 loop spans 14 amino acids. The ends lost 7 bases at V and 0 bases at J; junction bases unmatched: 8. The CDR3 loop is CSGRQGNMNTEAFF. The CDR3 coding sequence is TGCAGCGGGAGACAGGGCAACATGAACACTGAAGCTTTCTTT.

The chain employs TRBV20-1 and TRBJ1-1; D is possibly TRBD1 (5 bases). Trimming stripped 4 bases from V and 11 bases from J, with 23 bases between. Germline V gene lookup returns CDR1 DFQATT and CDR2 SNEGSKA (reference sequence). There are 14 residues in the CDR3. Here the CDR3 DNA reads TGCAGTGCTACAATAAGGGCAGGGTGGGAACTCGCTTTCTTT. As protein: CSATIRAGWELAFF.

The rearrangement links TRBV5-6 to TRBJ1-2; 9 positions agree with TRBD1. V dropped 2 bases and J dropped 5; count of bases not matched to a gene: 7. The germline V gene encodes CDR1 SGHDT and CDR2 YYEEEE. This CDR3 contains 15 residues. The CDR3 DNA reads as TGTGCCAGCAGCTTTGGTGGGACAGGGTGGTATGGCTACACCTTC. This gives the protein CASSFGGTGWYGYTF.

In DNA, the CDR3 is TGTGCCAGCAGCCAAGTAACTACGGGAGGGCCGCAAGAGACCCAGTACTTC. Translation: CASSQVTTGGPQETQYF. This rearrangement joins TRBV14 to TRBJ2-5; the match to TRBD2 covers 8 bases. CDR3 length equals 17 residues. CDR1 and CDR2 from the germline V gene are SGHDN and FVKESK. V shed 1 base and J 2 bases; nucleotides not matched to a gene: 9.

The CDR3 bases are TGTGCCAGCAGTGGCTTGGGGCTGCTTGAGACCCAGTACTTC. This translates into CASSGLGLLETQYF. The chain recombines TRBV2 with TRBJ2-5; tentative D call: TRBD1 (5 bases). Germline V gene sequence: CDR1 SNHLY, CDR2 FYNNEI. Trimming took 4 bases from V and 5 from J, leaving 14 bases between them. CDR3 size: 14 residues.

This chain links TRBV7-2 with TRBJ2-1; 11 positions match TRBD2. Trimming at V came to 1 base and at J to 5 bases, leaving 4 bases not matched to a gene. Looked up from germline, CDR1 is SGHTA and CDR2 is FQGNSA. The CDR3 runs 16 residues. The CDR3 loop is CASSLVLAGVNNEQFF. In DNA, the CDR3 is TGTGCCAGCAGCTTAGTACTAGCGGGAGTTAACAATGAGCAGTTCTTC. Drawing the rest from reference TRBV7-2 and TRBJ2-1, the complete variable domain is GAGVSQSPSNKVTEKGKDVELRCDPISGHTALYWYRQSLGQGLEFLIYFQGNSAPDKSGLPSDRFSAERTGGSVSTLTIQRTQQEDSAVYLCASSLVLAGVNNEQFFGPGTRLTVL.

The J gene is TRBJ2-1, the V gene TRBV19; no clear D. CDR3 length: 13 residues. Germline V CDR1 and CDR2: LNHDA, SQIVND (reference sequence). V was cut by 1 base and J by 2 bases, with 3 bases left in between. The CDR3 region is CASSIAPYNEQFF. The CDR3 coding sequence is TGTGCCAGTAGTATAGCACCCTACAATGAGCAGTTCTTC.

The chain joins TRBV27 to TRBJ2-1; 7 bases map to TRBD2. V was clipped by 5 bases and J by 4 bases; unmatched bases: 8. The CDR3 runs 15 residues. Germline loops: CDR1 MNHEY, CDR2 SMNVEV (reference sequence). The CDR3 protein is CASSPGTTNYNEQFF. As DNA, the CDR3 is TGTGCCAGCAGTCCCGGGACTACCAATTACAATGAGCAGTTCTTC.

This rearrangement joins TRBV30 to TRBJ2-1, with TRBD2 matching 7 bases. The length of the CDR3 is 14 residues. V trimming: 4 bases; J trimming: 7 bases; junction bases outside the gene matches: 10. Germline V gene data show CDR1 as GTSNPN and CDR2 as SVGIG (reference sequence). The CDR3 nucleotides read TGTGCCTGGACCCCGGGGGGAGTAACGAATGAGCAGTTCTTC. This codes for CAWTPGGVTNEQFF. The full variable domain, in which reference TRBV30 and TRBJ2-1 provide the parts outside the CDR3, is SQTIHQWPATLVQPVGSPLSLECTVEGTSNPNLYWYRQAAGRGLQLLFYSVGIGQISSEVPQNLSASRPQDRQFILSSKKLLLSDSGFYLCAWTPGGVTNEQFFGPGTRLTVL.

This clonotype is a singleton in its sample. The chain joins TRBV27 to TRBJ1-2, with 9 bases that match TRBD1. Trimming took 7 bases from V and 10 from J; bases not matched to a gene: 7. The CDR3 length is 12 residues. From germline, CDR1 is MNHEY and CDR2 SMNVEV (reference sequence). CDR3 residues: CASKGQGQSYTF. DNA of the CDR3: TGTGCCAGCAAGGGACAGGGTCAATCCTACACCTTC.

This clonotype has only a few counts. The chain has TRBV2 and TRBJ2-7, with a tentative D call TRBD2 (5 bases). V shed 7 bases and J shed 7 bases, with 20 bases lying between them. The length of the CDR3 is 14 residues. Germline V gene sequence: CDR1 SNHLY, CDR2 FYNNEI. This chain's CDR3 is CASNSQASRGEQYF. The CDR3, as DNA: TGTGCCAGCAACAGCCAGGCCTCCCGAGGGGAGCAGTACTTC. Full variable domain (missing parts from reference TRBV2 and TRBJ2-7): EPEVTQTPSHQVTQMGQEVILRCVPISNHLYFYWYRQILGQKVEFLVSFYNNEISEKSEIFDDQFSVERPDGSNFTLKIRSTKLEDSAMYFCASNSQASRGEQYFGPGTRLTVT.

This sequence joins TRBV28 and TRBJ1-1; D might be TRBD1 (5 bases). CDR1 and CDR2 (germline): MDHEN, SYDVKM. V gave up 3 bases and J gave up 5 bases, with 19 bases separating them. CDR3 length: 16 residues. The CDR3 is CASSLSPTGRETEAFF. The CDR3 coding sequence is TGTGCCAGCAGTTTGAGCCCAACAGGAAGAGAGACTGAAGCTTTCTTT.

The chain is built from TRBV12-3 or TRBV12-4 and TRBJ2-3; weak D call: TRBD2 (5 bases). V was cut by 7 bases and J by 4 bases, with 21 bases left in between. There are 16 residues in the CDR3. The CDR3 spells CASNLRGSVFADTQYF. In DNA, the CDR3 is TGTGCCAGCAACCTTCGGGGAAGTGTATTCGCAGATACGCAGTATTTT.

This clonotype has more than one count but fewer than ten. This rearrangement joins TRBV27 to TRBJ1-4, with no clear D. V lost 1 base, J lost 2 bases, and 14 bases lay in between. This CDR3 contains 17 residues. Germline V CDR1 and CDR2: MNHEY, SMNVEV (reference sequence). Written as DNA, the CDR3 is TGTGCCAGCAGTTTATATCGGACGGGCTTCACTAATGAAAAACTGTTTTTT. Amino acid sequence: CASSLYRTGFTNEKLFF.